These 21 T cell receptor beta chains originate from one sample sequenced in a study of CXCR3-negative and CXCR3-positive naive CD8 T cells. Study-wide results and caveats: CXCR3-positive naive cells had more hydrophobic TRB CDR3s than CXCR3-negative naive cells.

It was by 5' RACE with UMI labels that the TRB cDNA libraries were prepared. No DNA is given; TCRdb re-called the 5' RACE reads and lists each CDR3 protein once. The sample table sets out about 98,000 distinct CDR3 sequences. These TCRs are of unknown antigen specificity. Input material: naive CXCR3+ CD8+ T cells from blood. The subset here: CD45RO-CCR7+CD27+CD95- naive CD8+ T cells expressing CXCR3 (TNR3+). The origin of the receptors is a human donor in good health. Some clones in this sample may be carry-over from other donors' samples.

The chain recombines TRBV29-1 with TRBJ2-5; lacking DNA, the TRBD2 call made by TCRdb goes unchecked. This CDR3 is built from 16 residues. Germline V gene lookup returns CDR1 SQVTM and CDR2 ANQGSEA. The CDR3 reads CSVEGLSEDVQETQYF.

The chain links TRBV29-1 to TRBJ2-1; TCRdb picks TRBD2, but there is no DNA to check that call. Germline assignment: CDR1 SQVTM and CDR2 ANQGSEA. The CDR3 has 16 amino acids. The CDR3 loop is CSVPFPGLETYNEQFF.

This chain uses TRBV12-3 or TRBV12-4 with TRBJ1-2. This CDR3 has 14 amino acids. This CDR3 reads CASSPRPANYGYTF.

CDR3 residues: CSARETGGTYEQYF. The chain is built from TRBV20-1 and TRBJ2-7; TCRdb returns TRBD1, unconfirmable since there is no DNA. This CDR3 spans 14 amino acids. The germline CDR1 and CDR2 sequences are DFQATT and SNEGSKA (reference sequence).

This chain joins TRBV7-8 and TRBJ2-7; TCRdb's D call, TRBD1, is unchecked because there is no DNA. CDR1 is SGHVS and CDR2 is FQNEAQ in the germline V gene. This CDR3 is 14 amino acids long. CDR3 loop: CASSLPDPLGEQYF.

The V call is TRBV15, the J call TRBJ1-5; TCRdb's D call, TRBD1, is unchecked because there is no DNA. The CDR3 is made up of 17 amino acids. Germline V gene lookup returns CDR1 LNHNV and CDR2 YYDKDF (reference sequence). The CDR3 reads CATRQEWGTGGFQPQHF.

This chain links TRBV2 with TRBJ2-7; lacking DNA, the TRBD2 call made by TCRdb goes unchecked. The CDR3 loop spans 15 amino acids. The germline gives CDR1 SNHLY, CDR2 FYNNEI. CDR3 amino acids: CASCRGAGETYEQYF.

This chain uses TRBV7-9 with TRBJ2-3. CDR1 SEHNR and CDR2 FQNEAQ come from the germline V gene (reference sequence). This CDR3 spans 15 amino acids. The chain's CDR3 is CASSLALDGTDTQYF.

The chain employs TRBV18 and TRBJ2-1; TCRdb's D call of TRBD2 is untestable without DNA. The CDR3 covers 16 residues. Germline V gene lookup returns CDR1 KGHSH and CDR2 LQKENI. CDR3 residues: CASSPPGLAGFNEQFF.

The gene calls are TRBV11-2 and TRBJ2-7; checking the TCRdb D call of TRBD1 is not possible without DNA. There are 15 residues in the CDR3. Germline CDR1 SGHAT, CDR2 FQNNGV. The CDR3 loop is CASSLWTGNTYEQYF.

The rearrangement links TRBV4-2 to TRBJ2-2; TCRdb picks TRBD1, but there is no DNA to check that call. The CDR3 extends over 18 amino acids. CDR1 is LGHNA, CDR2 YNFKEQ, per germline. Here the CDR3 reads CASSRDINRQENTGELFF.

The chain combines TRBV12-3 or TRBV12-4 with TRBJ2-7; TCRdb names TRBD1, which stays unverified in the absence of DNA. The CDR3 covers 14 residues. CDR3: CASSPDRASYEQYF.

This rearrangement joins TRBV29-1 to TRBJ1-2; TCRdb's D gene call, TRBD1, goes unchecked for lack of DNA. Germline values: CDR1 SQVTM, CDR2 ANQGSEA. The CDR3 consists of 13 residues. This CDR3 reads CSCFQGDYYGYTF.

The chain has TRBV27 and TRBJ1-2. The CDR3 extends over 13 amino acids. CDR1 and CDR2 (germline): MNHEY, SMNVEV (reference sequence). CDR3 in amino acids: CASSTYSNYGYTF.

CDR3 amino acids: CATSTTTLSGGDPTGELFF. V usage is TRBV15 and J usage is TRBJ2-2; with no DNA, the TCRdb D assignment of TRBD2 cannot be verified. The CDR3 contains 19 residues. Per the germline V gene, CDR1 is LNHNV and CDR2 is YYDKDF (reference sequence).

The chain recombines TRBV7-3 with TRBJ2-3; TCRdb selects TRBD2, and the lack of DNA leaves this call unchecked. CDR3 length: 15 residues. CDR1 and CDR2 (germline): SGHTA, FQGTGA. The CDR3 here is CASSPLAGVADTQYF.

The gene calls are TRBV13 and TRBJ2-1; TCRdb's assignment of TRBD2 cannot be checked, as there is no DNA. Germline loops: CDR1 PRHDT, CDR2 FYEKMQ (reference sequence). The CDR3 has 15 amino acids. The CDR3 sequence is CASSPSGGRGNEQFF.

The chain couples TRBV15 to TRBJ2-2; TCRdb's D call of TRBD1 is untestable without DNA. The CDR3 runs to 17 residues. CDR1 is LNHNV and CDR2 is YYDKDF in the germline V gene (reference sequence). The CDR3 sequence is CATSTSWGGTWTGELFF.

This chain connects TRBV9 to TRBJ2-7; the TCRdb call, TRBD1, lacks DNA for checking. Per the germline V gene, CDR1 is SGDLS and CDR2 is YYNGEE. CDR3 size: 15 residues. The chain's CDR3 is CASSVLWTGGDEQYF.

This sequence joins TRBV12-3 or TRBV12-4 and TRBJ2-7; the D gene TCRdb calls, TRBD1, cannot be checked with no DNA. There are 14 residues in the CDR3. The CDR3 here is CASSRTQSSYEQYF.

This chain links TRBV5-1 with TRBJ2-3; TCRdb's D call of TRBD1 is untestable without DNA. In germline, CDR1 is SGHRS, CDR2 YFSETQ. This CDR3 spans 17 amino acids. CDR3 loop: CASSPWDRGGSTDTQYF. The full variable domain, with the rest looked up from reference TRBV5-1 and TRBJ2-3, is KAGVTQTPRYLIKTRGQQVTLSCSPISGHRSVSWYQQTPGQGLQFLFEYFSETQRNKGNFPGRFSGRQFSNSRSEMNVSTLELGDSALYLCASSPWDRGGSTDTQYFGPGTRLTVL.